The 16 T cell receptor beta chains reported below all come from one sample, sequenced in a study of cytomegalovirus exposure and HLA in healthy donors. The method was immunoSEQ multiplex PCR; TCRdb's version includes in-frame clones alone and lacks a portion of them. Of about 160,000 clones listed, approximately 89% were seen once; the top ten hold 4% to 4.5%. The specimen sequenced was PBMCs. The receptors were gathered from a man younger than 30 in good health and CMV-seropositive.

CDR3 nucleotide sequence: TGCGCCAGCAGCCAAAGGACCTGGGACAGGACGGAGACCCAGTACTTC. Its translation is CASSQRTWDRTETQYF. This rearrangement joins TRBV4-1 to TRBJ2-5; TRBD1 aligns across 8 bases. J lost 5 bases, V lost 2 bases, and 10 bases had no gene match. The germline V gene encodes CDR1 MGHRA and CDR2 YSYEKL. The CDR3 extends over 16 amino acids.

The rearrangement joins TRBV25-1 to TRBJ1-2, with D tentatively TRBD1 (5 bases). The germline CDR1 and CDR2 sequences are MGHDK and SYGVNS. This CDR3 has 15 residues. V gave up 1 base and J gave up 3 bases, with 12 bases separating them. The CDR3 here is CASSESGDPHYGYTF. CDR3 nucleotide sequence: TGTGCCAGCAGTGAATCGGGGGATCCACACTATGGCTACACCTTC.

This sequence joins TRBV27 and TRBJ2-7, with a possible D match to TRBD2 (6 bases). V lost 4 bases to trimming and J lost 3 bases, with 10 bases between them. Germline-derived CDR1 and CDR2 are MNHEY and SMNVEV (reference sequence). The CDR3 extends over 13 amino acids. The CDR3 coding sequence is TGTGCCAGCAGTTATGCGGGAAGCTACGAGCAGTACTTC. Translating gives CASSYAGSYEQYF.

This chain joins TRBV7-8 and TRBJ1-4; unclear D gene. The V gene lost 1 base and the J gene lost 8 bases, with 14 bases spanning the gap. CDR3 length: 15 residues. In germline, CDR1 is SGHVS, CDR2 FQNEAQ. The CDR3 bases are TGTGCCAGCAGCTTAGGTCCCTCACAATCCGAAAAACTGTTTTTT. Residues: CASSLGPSQSEKLFF.

This sequence joins TRBV19 and TRBJ1-4; a weak D match, TRBD1 (6 bases). The CDR3 has 15 residues. Deletions cut 6 bases from V and 3 bases from J, with 14 bases between. Germline CDR1 LNHDA, CDR2 SQIVND (reference sequence). CDR3 sequence: CASSLSRGSNEKLFF. The CDR3 region has the DNA TGTGCCAGTAGCCTTTCCAGGGGATCTAATGAAAAACTGTTTTTT.

This chain uses TRBV11-3 with TRBJ2-7; D not certain. V was cut by 3 bases and J by 3 bases, with 12 bases left in between. This CDR3 contains 14 residues. Germline lookup yields CDR1 SGHNT and CDR2 YENEEA. The CDR3 loop reads CASSFTTILYEQYF. CDR3 DNA sequence: TGTGCCAGCAGCTTCACGACAATCCTCTACGAGCAGTACTTC.

This chain links TRBV27 with TRBJ2-6, with TRBD2 matching over 10 bases. Germline V gene sequence: CDR1 MNHEY, CDR2 SMNVEV (reference sequence). CDR3 size: 16 residues. The V and J ends lost 7 bases and 3 bases, in that order; junction bases with no gene match: 6. In DNA, the CDR3 is TGTGCCAGCAAACTAGCGGGAATAGGTGGGGCCAACGTCCTGACTTTC. It specifies CASKLAGIGGANVLTF.

The rearrangement links TRBV27 to TRBJ2-5; the match to TRBD1 covers 7 bases. This CDR3 spans 13 amino acids. The trim removed 8 bases at V and 1 base at J, leaving 4 bases unmatched. Germline lookup yields CDR1 MNHEY and CDR2 SMNVEV (reference sequence). CDR3 residues: CASQWTGQETQYF. The CDR3 DNA sequence: TGTGCCAGCCAATGGACAGGCCAAGAGACCCAGTACTTC.

The V and J genes are TRBV21-1 and TRBJ2-7; the D call TRBD2 from the table was never checked on the DNA. TRBV21-1 is a recognized pseudogene. This CDR3 contains 17 residues. The CDR3 loop reads CASSKIASGQTPYEQYF. CDR3 coding DNA: TGTGCCAGCAGCAAAATCGCTAGCGGGCAGACTCCCTACGAGCAGTACTTC.

V gene TRBV19 combines with J gene TRBJ2-1; a possible D gene is TRBD2 (5 bases). CDR1 is LNHDA and CDR2 is SQIVND in the germline V gene (reference sequence). This CDR3 is 15 amino acids long. Between the trimmed V and J ends, which lost 6 bases and 4 bases, there was a span of 16 bases. The CDR3 loop reads CASSPARLRYNEQFF. DNA of the CDR3: TGTGCCAGTAGCCCTGCCAGACTACGATACAATGAGCAGTTCTTC.

The chain joins TRBV7-3 to TRBJ2-3; TRBD2 agrees at 9 bases. Unmatched junction bases numbered 6, after V lost 4 bases and J lost 4 bases. Germline assignment: CDR1 SGHTA and CDR2 FQGTGA. CDR3 size: 15 residues. DNA for the CDR3: TGTGCCAGCAGCTGGGGAAGCGGGGGGTCAGATACGCAGTATTTT. Its translation: CASSWGSGGSDTQYF.

The chain is built from TRBV29-1 and TRBJ2-7; 7 positions match TRBD1. CDR1 and CDR2 (germline): SQVTM, ANQGSEA. Trimming took 0 bases from V and 3 from J; bases not matched to a gene: 17. The CDR3 sequence is 18 residues long. The CDR3 bases are TGCAGCGTTGAAGATCGGTGGGGTCGACAGGGCGGAGGCTACGAGCAGTACTTC. Amino acids: CSVEDRWGRQGGGYEQYF.

The chain couples TRBV5-4 to TRBJ2-2, with 7 bases fitting TRBD1. The germline V gene has CDR1 SGHNT and CDR2 YYREEE (reference sequence). Trimming took 10 bases from V and 1 from J; bases not matched to a gene: 16. This CDR3 is built from 17 residues. The CDR3 reads CAFRLSLGQKNTGELFF. In nucleotides, the CDR3 is TGTGCCTTCCGATTGTCTTTGGGACAGAAGAACACCGGGGAGCTGTTTTTT. The full variable domain, rest sourced from reference TRBV5-4 and TRBJ2-2, is ETGVTQSPTHLIKTRGQQVTLRCSSQSGHNTVSWYQQALGQGPQFIFQYYREEENGRGNFPPRFSGLQFPNYSSELNVNALELDDSALYLCAFRLSLGQKNTGELFFGEGSRLTVL.

The V and J genes are TRBV18 and TRBJ2-1; 7 bases are shared with TRBD2. CDR1 and CDR2 (germline): KGHSH, LQKENI. After removal of 1 base from V and 4 bases from J, the junction contained 13 bases not matched to a gene. The length of the CDR3 is 18 residues. The CDR3 loop reads CASSPRGDRLAVYNEQFF. CDR3 nucleotides: TGTGCCAGCTCACCACGGGGTGATAGGCTAGCGGTATACAATGAGCAGTTCTTC.

The rearrangement uses TRBV6-5 and TRBJ1-3, with D possibly TRBD1 on 6 matching bases. The CDR3 covers 13 residues. The germline gives CDR1 MNHEY, CDR2 SVGAGI. V lost 4 bases and J lost 7, with 11 bases in between. CDR3 in amino acids: CASSSGTRNTIYF. CDR3 DNA sequence: TGTGCCAGCAGTTCCGGGACACGCAACACCATATATTTT.

CDR3 sequence: CASSTGMWTSGYNEQFF. The CDR3 bases are TGTGCCAGCAGCACCGGTATGTGGACTAGCGGCTACAATGAGCAGTTCTTC. The V call is TRBV9, the J call TRBJ2-1; 10 bases line up with TRBD2. Germline V gives CDR1 SGDLS, CDR2 YYNGEE. The V and J ends lost 4 bases and 3 bases, in that order; junction bases with no gene match: 10. CDR3 length equals 17 residues.